This entry lists 20 T cell receptor beta chains sequenced from one sample in a study of cytomegalovirus exposure and HLA in healthy donors. PCR amplification relied on 60 Vbeta primers (plus 13 Jbeta primers). Repertoires were generated with immunoSEQ multiplex PCR, while TCRdb's copy carries only in-frame clones and drops some. The table has some 110,000 clones, around 80% seen once. Sequencing used PBMCs. These receptors were collected from a man aged 25-45 years in good health and CMV-seronegative.

Concerning this clone: In the same sample, other DNA sequences code for this CDR3. V gene TRBV5-1 combines with J gene TRBJ2-5; 11 bases fit TRBD1. This CDR3 spans 15 amino acids. Germline loops: CDR1 SGHRS, CDR2 YFSETQ. J lost 5 bases, V lost 0 bases, and 3 bases had no gene match. The DNA of the CDR3 is TGCGCCAGCAGCTTGGCTGGGGACAGGGGGGAGACCCAGTACTTC. It is translated as CASSLAGDRGETQYF.

This clone occurred once. The chain joins TRBV20-1 to TRBJ2-1; D gene unclear. Germline CDR1 reads DFQATT; CDR2 reads SNEGSKA (reference sequence). The CDR3 consists of 10 residues. With 5 bases removed from V and 10 bases from J, the gap between germline ends came to 9 bases. The CDR3 DNA follows: TGCAGTGCTTCTAGGTTAGAGCAGTTCTTC. Protein sequence: CSASRLEQFF.

V and J are TRBV7-6 and TRBJ2-7; 7 bases match TRBD1. In germline, CDR1 is SGHVS, CDR2 FNYEAQ. V lost 4 bases to trimming and J lost 2 bases; unmatched junction nucleotides: 8. The length of the CDR3 is 15 residues. The chain's CDR3 is CASSSDRSSTYEQYF. The CDR3 DNA reads TGTGCCAGCAGCTCGGACAGGTCCTCAACCTACGAGCAGTACTTC.

This clone was detected ten times or more. The chain couples TRBV7-8 to TRBJ2-3; 7 nucleotides line up with TRBD1. The CDR3 length is 15 residues. The germline CDR1 and CDR2 sequences are SGHVS and FQNEAQ. V lost 5 bases, J lost 5 bases, and 10 bases stayed unmatched. CDR3 protein: CASSAEGALIDTQYF. CDR3 nucleotide sequence: TGTGCCAGCAGCGCCGAGGGGGCTTTAATAGATACGCAGTATTTT.

This chain connects TRBV29-1 to TRBJ1-1; D is ambiguous. Germline CDR1 reads SQVTM; CDR2 reads ANQGSEA. The CDR3 contains 13 residues. V lost 7 bases and J lost 5, with 17 bases in between. The CDR3 nucleotides are TGCAGCGGTGCCGCGGGGAGTCGGACTGAAGCTTTCTTT. This gives the protein CSGAAGSRTEAFF.

The gene calls are TRBV4-3 and TRBJ2-2; the match to TRBD1 covers 10 bases. The CDR3 contains 18 residues. CDR1 and CDR2 from the germline V gene are LGHNA and YSLEER. The V segment lost 3 bases and the J segment 6 bases; nucleotides outside the gene matches: 13. CDR3 protein: CASSQMAGQGRLAGELFF. The CDR3 nucleotides are TGCGCCAGCAGCCAGATGGCGGGACAGGGGAGATTGGCCGGGGAGCTGTTTTTT.

The rearrangement uses TRBV4-2 and TRBJ2-3, with D possibly TRBD2 on 6 matching bases. V was pared by 0 bases and J by 0 bases, with 7 bases between. Germline CDR1 reads LGHNA; CDR2 reads YNFKEQ. The CDR3 covers 15 residues. CDR3 protein: CASSQESGSTDTQYF. CDR3 DNA: TGTGCCAGCAGCCAAGAAAGCGGGAGCACAGATACGCAGTATTTT.

The genes are TRBV14 and TRBJ2-7, with TRBD2 matching 9 bases. The CDR3 is made up of 12 amino acids. The trim removed 4 bases at V and 11 bases at J, leaving 6 bases unmatched. CDR1 is SGHDN and CDR2 is FVKESK in the germline V gene. CDR3 residues: CASSPFGGGEYF. The CDR3 bases are TGTGCCAGCAGCCCCTTCGGCGGGGGGGAGTACTTC.

There are a few counts of this clone. The V call is TRBV19, the J call TRBJ1-5; D is perhaps TRBD1 (5 bases). Trimming cost V 7 bases and J 6 bases, with 19 bases left between them. This CDR3 contains 15 residues. Germline CDR1 and CDR2: LNHDA and SQIVND (reference sequence). The CDR3 sequence: CASTTPGRGPQPQHF. As DNA, the CDR3 is TGTGCCAGTACCACACCGGGGAGGGGTCCTCAGCCCCAGCATTTT.

This clone occurred once. The rearrangement uses TRBV9 and TRBJ2-3; D is perhaps TRBD1 (5 bases). The germline gives CDR1 SGDLS, CDR2 YYNGEE. V lost 0 bases, J lost 2 bases, and 7 bases lay in between. CDR3 length: 14 amino acids. The CDR3 sequence is CASSVARATDTQYF. For the CDR3, the DNA is TGTGCCAGCAGCGTAGCCAGGGCCACAGATACGCAGTATTTT.

The rearrangement links TRBV27 to TRBJ2-7; possibly TRBD1 for D (5 bases). The CDR3 sequence is 14 residues long. Germline V gives CDR1 MNHEY, CDR2 SMNVEV (reference sequence). The V gene lost 6 bases and the J gene lost 3 bases, with 15 bases spanning the gap. CDR3 DNA: TGTGCCAGCAGGTCTGACAGTGCAGTCTACGAGCAGTACTTC. It is translated as CASRSDSAVYEQYF.

This clone showed up just a few times. DNA of the CDR3: TGTGCCAGCGGGCAGCCGAACACTGAAGCTTTCTTT. This encodes CASGQPNTEAFF. This chain connects TRBV9 to TRBJ1-1; the D is unclear. Germline V gene sequence: CDR1 SGDLS, CDR2 YYNGEE. Deletions cut 7 bases from V and 1 base from J, with 8 bases between. CDR3 length equals 12 residues.

The table lists this clone with a count of one. This chain uses TRBV7-2 with TRBJ2-3; D unresolved. Trimming removed 4 bases at V and 6 bases at J, with 14 bases between. Per germline, CDR1 SGHTA and CDR2 FQGNSA. The CDR3 is 14 residues long. The CDR3 bases are TGTGCCAGCAGCTCCGTGGTGCTAGTGGATACGCAGTATTTT. It encodes CASSSVVLVDTQYF.

The genes are TRBV19 and TRBJ2-2; no definite D call. Germline CDR1 reads LNHDA; CDR2 reads SQIVND (reference sequence). Trimming removed 3 bases at V and 2 bases at J, with 7 bases between. The CDR3 runs 14 residues. CDR3: CASSMSSNTGELFF. CDR3 bases: TGTGCCAGTAGTATGAGTAGTAACACCGGGGAGCTGTTTTTT.

This clone has just a few counts. The CDR3 loop reads CASSAGERNTIYF. The CDR3 DNA is TGTGCCAGCAGTGCGGGGGAGCGAAACACCATATATTTT. The chain has TRBV6-1 and TRBJ1-3, with D perhaps matching TRBD1 (5 bases). This CDR3 contains 13 residues. V shed 4 bases and J shed 5 bases, with 9 bases lying between them. CDR1 MNHNS and CDR2 SASEGT come from the germline V gene.

This sequence joins TRBV5-1 and TRBJ2-1; 7 nucleotides align to TRBD2. V trimming: 0 bases; J trimming: 3 bases; junction bases outside the gene matches: 6. The CDR3 has 16 amino acids. Germline assignment: CDR1 SGHRS and CDR2 YFSETQ. Here the CDR3 DNA reads TGCGCCAGCAGCTTGGCCGAGGGACTATACTACAATGAGCAGTTCTTC. Encoded protein: CASSLAEGLYYNEQFF.

The chain joins TRBV5-1 to TRBJ2-1, with 9 bases aligning to TRBD2. Germline V gene data show CDR1 as SGHRS and CDR2 as YFSETQ. Trimming at V came to 6 bases and at J to 6 bases, leaving 19 bases not matched to a gene. CDR3 size: 18 residues. CDR3 amino acids: CASKSLSAGGPLVNEQFF. The CDR3 DNA reads TGCGCCAGCAAATCACTTAGCGCGGGAGGGCCTCTCGTCAATGAGCAGTTCTTC.

The chain carries TRBV6-5 and TRBJ2-3, with no clear D. Germline CDR1 MNHEY, CDR2 SVGAGI. The CDR3 spans 14 residues. The V end lost 6 bases, the J end lost 2 bases, and 12 bases lay between the germline ends. CDR3 DNA: TGTGCCAGCAGAACTAACTCCCTCACAGATACGCAGTATTTT. Protein: CASRTNSLTDTQYF.

V gene TRBV25-1 combines with J gene TRBJ2-4; D remains unclear. The CDR3 extends over 11 amino acids. The V and J ends lost 3 bases and 9 bases respectively, with 6 bases between them. Germline V gene lookup returns CDR1 MGHDK and CDR2 SYGVNS. The chain's CDR3 is CASSDSAIQYF. CDR3 nucleotide sequence: TGTGCCAGCAGTGATAGTGCCATTCAGTACTTC. Combining the CDR3 with reference TRBV25-1 and TRBJ2-4 gives the whole variable domain EADIYQTPRYLVIGTGKKITLECSQTMGHDKMYWYQQDPGMELHLIHYSYGVNSTEKGDLSSESTVSRIRTEHFPLTLESARPSHTSQYLCASSDSAIQYFGAGTRLSVL.

This clone showed up just once. The chain uses TRBV4-1 and TRBJ2-7; 9 nucleotides match TRBD1. Germline V gene lookup returns CDR1 MGHRA and CDR2 YSYEKL. Unmatched junction bases numbered 4, after V lost 4 bases and J lost 3 bases. This CDR3 is 14 amino acids long. CDR3 loop: CASSPGTGIYEQYF. CDR3 sequence (DNA): TGCGCCAGCAGCCCCGGGACAGGGATCTACGAGCAGTACTTC.